This T cell receptor beta chain was identified in a study of T cells in Graves' hyperthyroidism and ophthalmopathy. General observations from the study: Within blood appeared most thyroid clonotypes that had expanded above 0.001. Stable hyperthyroidism was separated from ophthalmopathy by a model based on 13 V-J features.

CDR1 is SGHVS and CDR2 is FQNEAQ in the germline V gene. This CDR3 region has 17 residues. Trimming removed 6 bases from V and 4 bases from J, with 24 bases in between. This clonotype was found many times. What it recognizes is unknown. Uncontrolled infections, other autoimmune diseases, pregnancy or lactation led to exclusion of patients. Diagnostic assessment was based on clinical symptoms, serum thyroxine and TRAb, thyroid ultrasound and orbital computed tomography. Regions amplified from RNA transcripts were the TCR beta CDR3 regions. TCR CDR3 regions were first amplified by RT-PCR with HTBI primers. MiXCR, applied by TCRdb to the multiplex PCR reads, yields one record per CDR3 protein. The table has about 600,000 distinct CDR3 sequences, 13% to 15% seen once; the top ten hold 7% to 9%.

This TCR derives from a young woman with Graves' ophthalmopathy. The chain employs TRBV7-8 and TRBJ1-2; the D gene is possibly TRBD1 (5 bases). What was sequenced was blood. The CDR3 loop is CASRPIRTKKPGYGYTF. CDR3 DNA: TGTGCCAGCAGGCCGATCCGGACAAAAAAACCGGGCTATGGCTACACCTTC.